Reported below is one TCR beta chain. The CDR3 spans 14 residues. The V and J ends lost 3 bases and 4 bases respectively, with 12 bases between them. Per germline, CDR1 LNHDA and CDR2 SQIVND (reference sequence). The sample is drawn from a study of blood T cell repertoires in COVID-19. Background on the study: Sources were T cells, B-cell-depleted T cells, or PBMCs; the material itself was cDNA or gDNA.

Some clones are missing from TCRdb's copy, which holds only in-frame ones; the method was immunoSEQ multiplex PCR. The sample lists approximately 150,000 clones; roughly nine tenths were seen once. This sequence joins TRBV19 and TRBJ1-1; D is perhaps TRBD1 (5 bases). The sample consisted of peripheral blood. This clonotype was obtained from a human donor in a cohort sampled during active COVID-19. CDR3 DNA sequence: TGTGCCAGTAGTATCAGGGAGGGGAGCACTGAAGCTTTCTTT. Translating gives CASSIREGSTEAFF.